This entry lists 2 T cell receptor beta chains sequenced from one sample in a study of blood T cell repertoires in COVID-19. Sequencing used immunoSEQ multiplex PCR; TCRdb keeps in-frame clones, though not all of them. The data show some 99,000 clones, more than 80% seen once. Sequencing input: peripheral blood. Every receptor here comes from a human donor in a cohort sampled during active COVID-19.

This chain links TRBV5-5 with TRBJ2-1, with D tentatively TRBD2 (6 bases). Germline V gene sequence: CDR1 SGHKS, CDR2 YYEKEE (reference sequence). The CDR3 runs 15 residues. Trimming pared 4 bases from V and 5 bases from J, leaving 16 bases between. The CDR3 DNA reads as TGTGCCAGCAGCCGACTAGAAAGAACTAACAATGAGCAGTTCTTC. Amino acids: CASSRLERTNNEQFF.

This chain links TRBV11-3 with TRBJ1-2; a possible D gene is TRBD1 (5 bases). The CDR3 is made up of 16 amino acids. The V gene lost 3 bases and the J gene lost 0 bases, with 14 bases spanning the gap. Germline lookup yields CDR1 SGHNT and CDR2 YENEEA. This CDR3 is CASSFGAAGTNYGYTF. CDR3 DNA sequence: TGTGCCAGCAGCTTCGGTGCGGCAGGGACTAACTATGGCTACACCTTC.